This T cell receptor (beta chain) stems from a study of blood T cell repertoires in COVID-19. Study-level information: COVID-19 samples collected from the United States, Italy and Spain covered acute and convalescent phases. Sample material is recorded as cDNA or gDNA derived from T cells, B-cell-depleted T cells, or PBMCs.

Germline V gives CDR1 SGHTA, CDR2 FQGNSA. This CDR3 spans 16 amino acids. V lost 5 bases, J lost 2 bases, and 9 bases stayed unmatched. Original processing notes: By means of reference gene primer amplification, nucleated cell counts were estimated. Generated by immunoSEQ multiplex PCR, the TCRdb table keeps only in-frame clones and is missing some. For V, J and clone size, that table is used; D and trimming come from the DNA. Of more than 95,000 clones listed, 82% are singletons. Input material: peripheral blood. The clonotype was recovered from a man older than 75 with acute or convalescent COVID-19. The chain links TRBV7-2 to TRBJ1-1; 9 nucleotides line up with TRBD1. CDR3 sequence: CASSPDRGERNTEAFF. In nucleotides, the CDR3 is TGTGCCAGCAGCCCGGACAGGGGTGAGAGAAACACTGAAGCTTTCTTT.